This entry lists 31 T cell receptor beta chains sequenced from one sample in a study of blood T cell repertoires in COVID-19. Profiling relied on immunoSEQ multiplex PCR, and the TCRdb table lists in-frame clones only, not all of them. The sample consists of 300,000 or so clones, roughly 90% of them appearing once. The sample was PBMCs or T cells enriched from blood (not recorded which). The receptors come from a man aged 55 to 70 who had recovered from COVID-19.

The chain joins TRBV7-9 to TRBJ2-1; 10 bases align to TRBD2. Germline CDR1 reads SEHNR; CDR2 reads FQNEAQ (reference sequence). This CDR3 spans 16 amino acids. The V gene end was trimmed by 0 bases and the J gene end by 7 bases; junction bases not matched to a gene: 6. The CDR3 DNA is TGTGCCAGCAGCTTAGCGGGCCTAGCGGGGGCTAATGAGCAGTTCTTC. Its protein product is CASSLAGLAGANEQFF.

This clone was seen more than once but under ten times. The chain is built from TRBV28 and TRBJ1-5, with 9 bases matching TRBD1. Germline values: CDR1 MDHEN, CDR2 SYDVKM. The V gene end was trimmed by 7 bases and the J gene end by 6 bases; junction bases not matched to a gene: 7. This CDR3 has 14 amino acids. The CDR3 is CASTPGTGLQPQHF. As DNA, the CDR3 is TGTGCCAGCACTCCCGGGACAGGGCTTCAGCCCCAGCATTTT.

The chain combines TRBV6-5 with TRBJ1-2; TRBD1 is a possible D gene (5 bases). Germline CDR1 is MNHEY and CDR2 is SVGAGI. The length of the CDR3 is 14 residues. Trimming stripped 5 bases from V and 2 bases from J, with 12 bases between. CDR3 sequence reads: CASSPQGRNYGYTF. CDR3 sequence (DNA): TGTGCCAGCAGTCCCCAGGGTAGGAACTATGGCTACACCTTC.

This clone was recorded once. V is TRBV4-3 and J is TRBJ1-5; TRBD1 might be the D (6 bases). V was shortened by 3 bases and J by 6 bases, with 15 bases between the two germline ends. The germline V gene encodes CDR1 LGHNA and CDR2 YSLEER. This CDR3 contains 15 residues. The CDR3 reads CASSQGHGRTQPQHF. DNA for the CDR3: TGCGCCAGCAGCCAGGGACATGGAAGGACTCAGCCCCAGCATTTT.

V gene TRBV14 combines with J gene TRBJ2-1, with D uncertain. CDR1 is SGHDN, CDR2 FVKESK, per germline. There are 16 residues in the CDR3. Trimming shortened V by 0 bases and J by 0 bases, and 9 bases separated the two germline ends. For the CDR3, the DNA is TGTGCCAGCAGCCAAGATCTCCGCAGCTCCTACAATGAGCAGTTCTTC. Protein sequence: CASSQDLRSSYNEQFF.

The CDR3 bases are TGTGCCAGCAGGGGGATAACAGGCGGCACCGGGGAGCTGTTTTTT. Its protein is CASRGITGGTGELFF. The chain recombines TRBV2 with TRBJ2-2; TRBD1 might be the D (5 bases). V was pared by 6 bases and J by 4 bases, with 15 bases between. The germline V gene has CDR1 SNHLY and CDR2 FYNNEI. The CDR3 covers 15 residues.

The rearrangement links TRBV4-2 to TRBJ2-7; 8 bases are a match to TRBD1. This CDR3 has 13 amino acids. Trimming cost V 3 bases and J 6 bases; bases outside gene matches: 4. Per germline, CDR1 LGHNA and CDR2 YNFKEQ. CDR3 coding DNA: TGTGCCAGCAGCCAGGACAGGGTTCTCGAGCAGTACTTC. It specifies CASSQDRVLEQYF.

The J gene is TRBJ2-1, the V gene TRBV7-3; 12 bases map to TRBD2. Trimming at V came to 1 base and at J to 8 bases, leaving 9 bases not matched to a gene. The CDR3 extends over 17 amino acids. CDR1 is SGHTA, CDR2 FQGTGA, per germline. CDR3 amino acids: CASSLRPSGGASDEQFF. CDR3 bases: TGTGCCAGCAGCTTAAGGCCTAGCGGGGGGGCCTCCGATGAGCAGTTCTTC.

This sequence joins TRBV6-5 and TRBJ2-3, with 7 bases fitting TRBD2. The trim removed 7 bases at V and 5 bases at J, leaving 9 bases unmatched. CDR1 MNHEY and CDR2 SVGAGI come from the germline V gene. The CDR3 loop spans 14 amino acids. CDR3 sequence reads: CASTRASGGDTQYF. The DNA of the CDR3 is TGTGCCAGCACACGGGCTAGCGGAGGAGATACGCAGTATTTT.

CDR3 DNA: TGTGCCAGCAGCCCCGGGACTAGCGGAGCGAATGAGCAGTTCTTC. Translation gives CASSPGTSGANEQFF. The gene calls are TRBV7-2 and TRBJ2-1, with 11 bases fitting TRBD2. The germline CDR1 and CDR2 sequences are SGHTA and FQGNSA. Germline trimming cut 5 bases from V and 7 bases from J; bases unmatched to any gene: 7. The CDR3 length is 15 residues.

This chain connects TRBV28 to TRBJ1-5; D gene ambiguous. The germline V gene has CDR1 MDHEN and CDR2 SYDVKM. The CDR3 sequence is 13 residues long. Trimming pared 5 bases from V and 9 bases from J, leaving 14 bases between. The CDR3 sequence: CASSNSIRGPQHF. CDR3 coding DNA: TGTGCCAGCAGTAACTCGATCCGGGGGCCCCAGCATTTT.

This sequence joins TRBV10-3 and TRBJ2-5; 7 nucleotides match TRBD1. Germline assignment: CDR1 ENHRY and CDR2 SYGVKD. V gave up 3 bases and J gave up 1 base; unmatched junction bases: 8. There are 16 residues in the CDR3. The CDR3: CAISEPGTDLQETQYF. In DNA form, the CDR3 reads TGTGCCATCAGTGAACCCGGGACAGACCTCCAAGAGACCCAGTACTTC.

The chain uses TRBV18 and TRBJ2-7, with TRBD1 identical over 7 bases. The CDR3 has 15 amino acids. V shed 2 bases and J 6 bases; nucleotides not matched to a gene: 10. In germline, CDR1 is KGHSH, CDR2 LQKENI. The CDR3: CASSPRDRELREQYF. The DNA for the CDR3 is TGTGCCAGCTCACCAAGAGACAGGGAACTCCGCGAGCAGTACTTC.

Written as DNA, the CDR3 is TGTGCCAGTAGTACGGGACAGAACTCTGGAAACACCATATATTTT. Amino acid sequence: CASSTGQNSGNTIYF. The chain recombines TRBV19 with TRBJ1-3; 7 bases are shared with TRBD1. The CDR3 consists of 15 residues. CDR1 is LNHDA and CDR2 is SQIVND in the germline V gene (reference sequence). V shed 4 bases and J 0 bases; nucleotides not matched to a gene: 3. The full variable domain, its missing parts supplied by reference TRBV19 and TRBJ1-3, is DGGITQSPKYLFRKEGQNVTLSCEQNLNHDAMYWYRQDPGQGLRLIYYSQIVNDFQKGDIAEGYSVSREKKESFPLTVTSAQKNPTAFYLCASSTGQNSGNTIYFGEGSWLTVV.

The chain recombines TRBV6-1 with TRBJ1-1, with 7 bases matching TRBD1. The CDR3 extends over 15 amino acids. Germline V gene data show CDR1 as MNHNS and CDR2 as SASEGT. J gave up 2 bases and V 2 bases, and 5 bases lay outside the gene matches. The CDR3 DNA follows: TGTGCCAGCAGTGAAAACTCAGGGGGAAACACTGAAGCTTTCTTT. Protein product: CASSENSGGNTEAFF.

J is TRBJ1-2 and V is TRBV6-5; TRBD1 is a possible D gene (5 bases). Trimming pared 4 bases from V and 8 bases from J, leaving 20 bases between. This CDR3 is built from 15 residues. The germline CDR1 and CDR2 sequences are MNHEY and SVGAGI. CDR3 region: CASSSSGRTKGGYTF. In DNA form, the CDR3 reads TGTGCCAGCAGTTCCTCCGGACGGACAAAGGGAGGCTACACCTTC.

A single count supports this clone. The V call is TRBV5-1, the J call TRBJ2-2, with D unclear. Germline CDR1 is SGHRS and CDR2 is YFSETQ. The V gene lost 5 bases and the J gene lost 0 bases, with 8 bases spanning the gap. The CDR3 is 14 residues long. CDR3 protein: CASREQANTGELFF. The CDR3, as DNA: TGCGCCAGCAGGGAGCAAGCGAACACCGGGGAGCTGTTTTTT.

CDR3 nucleotide sequence: TGTGCCAGCAGCTTATACCGGCGGGTAGAAGCTTTCTTT. As protein: CASSLYRRVEAFF. The chain uses TRBV11-2 and TRBJ1-1; D is unclear. CDR3 length equals 13 residues. V gave up 2 bases and J gave up 8 bases, with 12 bases separating them. Germline CDR1 is SGHAT and CDR2 is FQNNGV.

The chain joins TRBV19 to TRBJ2-1; possibly TRBD2 for D (5 bases). V shed 1 base and J shed 5 bases, with 9 bases lying between them. The CDR3 is made up of 14 amino acids. Germline CDR1 and CDR2: LNHDA and SQIVND (reference sequence). The CDR3 DNA reads TGTGCCAGTAGTATAGCCTCGAGGGACAATGAGCAGTTCTTC. Translated: CASSIASRDNEQFF.

The chain employs TRBV5-1 and TRBJ1-1; 7 nucleotides line up with TRBD1. Germline V gene lookup returns CDR1 SGHRS and CDR2 YFSETQ. Trimming removed 4 bases from V and 3 bases from J; junction bases left unmatched: 12. The CDR3 sequence is 16 residues long. For the CDR3, the DNA is TGCGCCAGCAGCATACAGGGGAACCCTGGGGACACTGAAGCTTTCTTT. Its protein product is CASSIQGNPGDTEAFF.

V is TRBV9 and J is TRBJ1-5, with a possible D match to TRBD1 (5 bases). V lost 0 bases to trimming and J lost 1 base, with 14 bases between them. Germline CDR1 is SGDLS and CDR2 is YYNGEE. CDR3 length equals 17 residues. This CDR3 reads CASSVGLGRGSNQPQHF. The CDR3 bases are TGTGCCAGCAGCGTAGGGTTGGGTCGGGGGAGCAATCAGCCCCAGCATTTT.

The chain couples TRBV19 to TRBJ2-7; D unclear. Germline V CDR1 and CDR2: LNHDA, SQIVND (reference sequence). V shed 1 base and J shed 2 bases, with 12 bases lying between them. This CDR3 is built from 15 residues. Here the CDR3 DNA reads TGTGCCAGTAGTATAGTCGTTCGCGGAACCTACGAGCAGTACTTC. Protein: CASSIVVRGTYEQYF. Variable domain in full (rest from reference TRBV19 and TRBJ2-7): DGGITQSPKYLFRKEGQNVTLSCEQNLNHDAMYWYRQDPGQGLRLIYYSQIVNDFQKGDIAEGYSVSREKKESFPLTVTSAQKNPTAFYLCASSIVVRGTYEQYFGPGTRLTVT.

This chain uses TRBV19 with TRBJ1-2, with a tentative D call TRBD1 (5 bases). Germline V gives CDR1 LNHDA, CDR2 SQIVND (reference sequence). V shed 6 bases and J shed 4 bases, with 15 bases lying between them. This CDR3 has 14 amino acids. The CDR3 bases are TGTGCCAGTAGGGAGGCGGGGGATGGCTATGGCTACACCTTC. Translated: CASREAGDGYGYTF.

This chain links TRBV2 with TRBJ1-6; TRBD1 matches 7 bases. Trimming at V came to 9 bases and at J to 7 bases, leaving 15 bases not matched to a gene. This CDR3 region has 16 residues. Germline CDR1 is SNHLY and CDR2 is FYNNEI. The CDR3 is CASTTPRTGSNSPLHF. In DNA form, the CDR3 reads TGTGCCAGTACAACGCCTAGGACAGGATCAAATTCACCCCTCCACTTT. The full variable domain, in which reference TRBV2 and TRBJ1-6 provide the parts outside the CDR3, is EPEVTQTPSHQVTQMGQEVILRCVPISNHLYFYWYRQILGQKVEFLVSFYNNEISEKSEIFDDQFSVERPDGSNFTLKIRSTKLEDSAMYFCASTTPRTGSNSPLHFGNGTRLTVT.

This chain uses TRBV4-1 with TRBJ2-5, with 8 bases that match TRBD2. The V gene's germline CDR1 is MGHRA and CDR2 YSYEKL. Unmatched junction bases numbered 14, after V lost 6 bases and J lost 5 bases. The CDR3 sequence is 16 residues long. The CDR3 DNA reads as TGCGCCAGCAGTTATCGGCGGGGGGCTCAGGGGGAGACCCAGTACTTC. Protein product: CASSYRRGAQGETQYF.

The V and J genes are TRBV4-2 and TRBJ1-6; D uncertain. The germline V gene has CDR1 LGHNA and CDR2 YNFKEQ. Trimming took 1 base from V and 9 from J, leaving 10 bases between them. This CDR3 spans 14 amino acids. CDR3 bases: TGTGCCAGCAGCCAAGTAGAGGTGCGTTCACCCCTCCACTTT. Amino acids: CASSQVEVRSPLHF.

This clone has a single count. The chain carries TRBV6-5 and TRBJ1-5, with 7 bases that match TRBD1. The germline V gene encodes CDR1 MNHEY and CDR2 SVGAGI. The J segment lost 7 bases and the V segment lost 6 bases, leaving 9 bases of the junction unmatched. CDR3 length: 14 amino acids. The CDR3 sequence is CASRQQGGIQPQHF. CDR3 sequence (DNA): TGTGCCAGCAGACAGCAGGGGGGCATCCAGCCCCAGCATTTT.

The chain combines TRBV12-2 with TRBJ2-7; the D call in the table, TRBD1, was not verified against the DNA. TRBV12-2 is tagged as a pseudogene. This CDR3 contains 14 residues. CDR3 protein: CASRLGSFSYEQYF. The CDR3 DNA reads as TGTGCAAGTCGCTTGGGCAGTTTCTCCTACGAGCAGTACTTC.

The J gene is TRBJ2-7, the V gene TRBV4-3; D might be TRBD2 (7 bases). Trimming took off 1 base at V and 4 bases at J, with 14 bases between the two ends. Germline CDR1 LGHNA, CDR2 YSLEER. The CDR3 covers 15 residues. The CDR3 region is CASSQGAGASYEQYF. The CDR3 coding sequence is TGCGCCAGCAGCCAAGGGGCGGGGGCTAGTTACGAGCAGTACTTC.

V usage is TRBV5-1 and J usage is TRBJ2-5; possibly TRBD2 for D (7 bases). V lost 6 bases, J lost 5 bases, and 20 bases lay in between. Per germline, CDR1 SGHRS and CDR2 YFSETQ. This CDR3 is built from 15 residues. CDR3 region: CASTARGNGGETQYF. The CDR3 nucleotides read TGCGCCAGCACCGCCAGGGGAAACGGGGGGGAGACCCAGTACTTC.

J is TRBJ2-3 and V is TRBV5-6; TRBD1 agrees at 9 bases. V lost 2 bases and J lost 4; bases outside the gene matches: 2. The germline gives CDR1 SGHDT, CDR2 YYEEEE. There are 14 residues in the CDR3. CDR3 region: CASSFRTGADTQYF. The DNA of the CDR3 is TGTGCCAGCAGCTTCAGGACAGGGGCAGATACGCAGTATTTT.